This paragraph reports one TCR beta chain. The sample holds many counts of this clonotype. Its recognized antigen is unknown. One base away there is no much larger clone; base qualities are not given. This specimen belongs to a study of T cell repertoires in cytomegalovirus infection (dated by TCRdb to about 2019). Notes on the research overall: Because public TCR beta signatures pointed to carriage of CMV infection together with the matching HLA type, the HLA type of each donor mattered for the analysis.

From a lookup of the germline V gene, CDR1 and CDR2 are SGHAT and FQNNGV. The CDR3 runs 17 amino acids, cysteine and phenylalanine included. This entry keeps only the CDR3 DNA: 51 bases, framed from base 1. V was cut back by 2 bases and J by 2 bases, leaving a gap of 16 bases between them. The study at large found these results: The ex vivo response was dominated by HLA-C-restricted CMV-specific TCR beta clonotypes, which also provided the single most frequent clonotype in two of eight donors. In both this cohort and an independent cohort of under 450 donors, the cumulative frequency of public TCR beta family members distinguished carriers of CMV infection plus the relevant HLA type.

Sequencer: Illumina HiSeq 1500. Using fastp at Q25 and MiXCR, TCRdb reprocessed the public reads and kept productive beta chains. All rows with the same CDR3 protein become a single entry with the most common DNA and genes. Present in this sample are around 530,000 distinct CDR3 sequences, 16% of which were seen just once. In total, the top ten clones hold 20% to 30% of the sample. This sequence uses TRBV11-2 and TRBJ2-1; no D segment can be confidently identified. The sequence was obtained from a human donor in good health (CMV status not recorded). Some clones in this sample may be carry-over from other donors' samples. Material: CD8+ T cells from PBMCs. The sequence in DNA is TGTGCCAGCAGCTTACGCCCCGGGTCGGGCACCTACAATGAGCAGTTCTTC. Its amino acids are CASSLRPGSGTYNEQFF.